This T cell receptor (beta chain) was recorded in a study of CD8 T cells in Susac syndrome. Germline V gene sequence: CDR1 DFQATT, CDR2 SNEGSKA (reference sequence). This CDR3 has 13 amino acids. Trimming cost V 0 bases and J 6 bases, with 12 bases left between them. The CD8+ and CD4+ T cells were isolated magnetically using a negative isolation approach, whereas the TEMRA cells were enriched by FACS. With random hexamers, reverse transcription was performed on 0.5 to 1 ug of RNA. The immunoSEQ assay covered 54 Vbeta and 13 Jbeta segments for CDR3. TCRdb used MiXCR to reprocess the immunoSEQ multiplex PCR reads, holding one entry per CDR3 protein. The sample yields tens of thousands of distinct CDR3 sequences, around 93% seen once.

The sample taken for sequencing was CD8+ T cells from PBMCs. V usage is TRBV20-1 and J usage is TRBJ2-7, with D perhaps TRBD2 (6 bases). The origin of this receptor is a human donor with multiple sclerosis. The CDR3 nucleotides read TGCAGTGCTAGAGATCTAGCGTCTGCCGAGCAGTACTTC. This codes for CSARDLASAEQYF.